A selection of T cell receptor beta chains follows, all from one sample in a study of T cells in Graves' hyperthyroidism and ophthalmopathy. TCRdb itself ran the multiplex PCR reads through MiXCR, one entry per CDR3 protein. The sample includes 650,000 to 750,000 distinct CDR3 sequences, 13% to 15% of them seen just once. The specimen sequenced was blood. The receptors shown here come from a woman aged 18-35 years with Graves' hyperthyroidism. Each CDR3 is given with its conserved first and last residue. A D gene is named only where the DNA matches it firmly. A row's size may be missing; if present it is once, few, many or a size class.

D gene,J gene,V gene,clone size,CDR3 DNA,CDR3 protein
.,TRBJ2-3,TRBV7-9,.,TGTGCCAGCAGCTTAGGTTTTAGCGCCTATACCACAGATACGCAGTGTTTT,CASSLGFSAYTTDTQCF
.,TRBJ2-1,TRBV27,many,TGTGCCAGCAGTTTATCTACTAGCTCCTACAATGAGCAGTTCTTC,CASSLSTSSYNEQFF
.,TRBJ2-5,TRBV28,.,TGTGCCAGCAGTTTAGGGGCGAACAGGGAAGAGACCCAGTACTTC,CASSLGANREETQYF
TRBD1,TRBJ1-4,TRBV28,many,TGTGCCAGCAGTTTTACAGGGGGAGGAGAAAAACTGTTTTTT,CASSFTGGGEKLFF
TRBD2,TRBJ2-7,TRBV3-1,many,TGTGCCAGCAGCCAAGATCCGGGGGGGAGTAAGCAGTACTTC,CASSQDPGGSKQYF
.,TRBJ2-7,TRBV5-6,few,TGTGCCAGCAGCAGCGCGTGGTCCTACGAGCAGTACTTC,CASSSAWSYEQYF
.,TRBJ2-7,TRBV7-8,few,TGTGCCAGCAGCCCAAGAAAAGGGACAATCGAGCAGTACTTC,CASSPRKGTIEQYF
TRBD1,TRBJ2-4,TRBV7-9,.,TGTGCCAGCAGTCCCCTCCCCACAGGGGAAGGGGGCAAAAACATTCAGTACTTC,CASSPLPTGEGGKNIQYF
.,TRBJ1-2,TRBV3-1,.,TGTGCCAGCAGCCAACTCCGGGGGGGGCGGGCTAACTATGGCTACACCTTC,CASSQLRGGRANYGYTF
TRBD2,TRBJ2-1,TRBV19,few,TGTGCCAGTAGTATGGCTAGCGGGAGACTAAATGAGCAGTTCTTC,CASSMASGRLNEQFF
.,TRBJ1-4,TRBV3-1,.,TGTGCCAGCAGCCAAGATCGGAACAGTTACGAAAAACTGTTTTTT,CASSQDRNSYEKLFF
.,TRBJ2-3,TRBV27,many,TGTGCCAGCAGAACAGGATGGACAGATACGCAGTATTTT,CASRTGWTDTQYF
TRBD2,TRBJ2-7,TRBV28,few,TGTGCCAGCAGTCTACGCGTCGGGGGGGGCCTCTCCTACGAGCAGTACTTC,CASSLRVGGGLSYEQYF
TRBD1,TRBJ1-6,TRBV27,few,TGTGCCAGCACCTTAAGGGTCTCAGGACAGGGCATCTATAATTCACCCCTCCACTTT,CASTLRVSGQGIYNSPLHF
.,TRBJ2-7,TRBV11-2,many,TGTGCCAGCAGCCCGGGGGAGGTGCAGTACTTC,CASSPGEVQYF
.,TRBJ1-2,TRBV2,.,TGTGCCAGCAGGATCAAGAGTAACTATGGCTACACCTTC,CASRIKSNYGYTF
TRBD1,TRBJ2-3,TRBV19,.,TGTGCCAGTAGCGACAGGGCCACTAGCACAGATACGCAGTATTTT,CASSDRATSTDTQYF
.,TRBJ1-1,TRBV7-2,few,TGTGCCAGCAGCAGCCCCCAGGGTATGTTGAACACTGAAGCTTTCTTT,CASSSPQGMLNTEAFF
.,TRBJ1-1,TRBV6-2/TRBV6-3,.,TGTGCCAGCATCGAACAGGTCCGAAAGTCTGAAGCTTTCTTT,CASIEQVRKSEAFF
.,TRBJ2-7,TRBV6-1,many,TGTGCCAGCACAATACAGGGTATCTCTCCCGAGCAGTACTTC,CASTIQGISPEQYF
TRBD2,TRBJ2-7,TRBV7-2,many,TGTGCCAGCAGCCAGGGACTAGCGATAACCTACGAGCAGTACTTC,CASSQGLAITYEQYF
TRBD2,TRBJ2-2,TRBV20-1,many,TGCAGTGCTATCCGGGAGGGTACCGGGGAGCTGTTTTTT,CSAIREGTGELFF
TRBD1,TRBJ1-2,TRBV19,.,TGTGCCAGTAGTACCCCGACAGGGTCTGGCTACACCTTC,CASSTPTGSGYTF
TRBD1,TRBJ1-2,TRBV5-6,.,TGTGCCAGCAGCTTGGGGACAGGGTATAATGGCTACACCTTC,CASSLGTGYNGYTF
TRBD1,TRBJ2-2,TRBV6-5,many,TGTGCCAGCAGTTACTACGACAGGGACACCGGGGAGCTGTTTTTT,CASSYYDRDTGELFF
TRBD1,TRBJ2-7,TRBV29-1,.,TGCAGCGTCCCGGGACAGGCGGAATACGAGCAGTACTTC,CSVPGQAEYEQYF
.,TRBJ2-2,TRBV7-9,.,TGTGCCAGCAGCTTAGTCAACAGGGCCACCGGGGAGCTGTTTTTT,CASSLVNRATGELFF